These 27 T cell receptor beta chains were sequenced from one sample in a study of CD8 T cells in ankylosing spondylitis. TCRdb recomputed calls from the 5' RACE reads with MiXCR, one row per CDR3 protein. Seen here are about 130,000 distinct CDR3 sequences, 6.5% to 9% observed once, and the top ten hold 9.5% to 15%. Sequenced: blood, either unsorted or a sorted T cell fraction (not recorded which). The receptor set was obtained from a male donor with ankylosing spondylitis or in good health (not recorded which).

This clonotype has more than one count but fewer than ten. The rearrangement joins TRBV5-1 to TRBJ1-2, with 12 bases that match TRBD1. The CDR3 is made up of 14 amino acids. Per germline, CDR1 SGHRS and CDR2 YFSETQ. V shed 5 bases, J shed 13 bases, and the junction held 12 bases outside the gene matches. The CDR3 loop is CASRPGTGGRACTF. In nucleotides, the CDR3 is TGCGCCAGCAGACCAGGGACAGGGGGCCGGGCATGCACCTTC.

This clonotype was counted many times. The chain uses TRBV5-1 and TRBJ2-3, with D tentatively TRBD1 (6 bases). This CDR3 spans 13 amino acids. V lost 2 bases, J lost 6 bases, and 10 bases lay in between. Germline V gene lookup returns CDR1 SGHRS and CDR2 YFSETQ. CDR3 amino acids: CASSFDRSDTQYF. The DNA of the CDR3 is TGCGCCAGCAGCTTCGACAGGTCGGATACGCAGTATTTT.

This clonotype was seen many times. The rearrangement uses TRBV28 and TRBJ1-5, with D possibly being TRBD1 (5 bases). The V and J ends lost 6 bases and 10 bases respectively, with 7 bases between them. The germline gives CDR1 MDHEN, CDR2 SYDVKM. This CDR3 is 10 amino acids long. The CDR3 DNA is TGTGCCAGCAGCCAGGGACCCCAGCATTTT. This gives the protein CASSQGPQHF.

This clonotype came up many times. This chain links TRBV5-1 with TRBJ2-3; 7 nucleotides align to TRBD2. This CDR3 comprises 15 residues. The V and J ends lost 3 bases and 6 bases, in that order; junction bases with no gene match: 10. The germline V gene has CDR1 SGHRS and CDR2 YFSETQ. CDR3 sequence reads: CASSSGTTSLDTQYF. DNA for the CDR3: TGCGCCAGCAGCTCCGGGACTACTTCTTTGGATACGCAGTATTTT.

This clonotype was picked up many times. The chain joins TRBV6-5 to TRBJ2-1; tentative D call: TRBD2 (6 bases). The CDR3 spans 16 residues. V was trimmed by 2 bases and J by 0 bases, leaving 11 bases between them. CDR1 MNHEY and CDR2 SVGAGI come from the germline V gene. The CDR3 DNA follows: TGTGCCAGCAGTTACCCGGGACTTAGCTCCTACAATGAGCAGTTCTTC. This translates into CASSYPGLSSYNEQFF.

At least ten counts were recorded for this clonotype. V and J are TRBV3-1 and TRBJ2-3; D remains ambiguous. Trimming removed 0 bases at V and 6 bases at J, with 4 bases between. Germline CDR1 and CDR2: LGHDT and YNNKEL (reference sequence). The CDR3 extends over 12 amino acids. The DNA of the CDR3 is TGTGCCAGCAGCCAAGAATCGGATACGCAGTATTTT. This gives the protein CASSQESDTQYF.

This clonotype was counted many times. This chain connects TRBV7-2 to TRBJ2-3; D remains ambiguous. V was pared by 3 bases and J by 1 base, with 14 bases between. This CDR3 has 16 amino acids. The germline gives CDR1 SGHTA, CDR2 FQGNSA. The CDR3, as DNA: TGTGCCAGCAGCTTGGACCTTAGTGCGGGCACAGATACGCAGTATTTT. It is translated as CASSLDLSAGTDTQYF.

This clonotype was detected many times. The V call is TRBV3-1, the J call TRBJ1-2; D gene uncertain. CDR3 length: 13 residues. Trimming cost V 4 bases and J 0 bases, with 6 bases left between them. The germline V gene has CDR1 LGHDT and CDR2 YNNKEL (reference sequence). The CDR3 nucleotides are TGTGCCAGCAGCCTGTCCTCTAACTATGGCTACACCTTC. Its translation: CASSLSSNYGYTF.

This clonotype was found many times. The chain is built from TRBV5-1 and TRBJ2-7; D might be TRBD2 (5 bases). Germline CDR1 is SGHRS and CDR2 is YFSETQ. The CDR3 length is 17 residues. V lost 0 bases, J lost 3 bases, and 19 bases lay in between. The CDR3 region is CASSLAEGSSSDYEQYF. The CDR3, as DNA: TGCGCCAGCAGCTTGGCCGAGGGATCTTCCTCCGACTACGAGCAGTACTTC.

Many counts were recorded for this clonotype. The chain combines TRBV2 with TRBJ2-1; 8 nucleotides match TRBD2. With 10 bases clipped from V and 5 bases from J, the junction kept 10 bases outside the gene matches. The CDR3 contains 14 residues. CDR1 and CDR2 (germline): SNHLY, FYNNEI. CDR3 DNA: TGTGCCACTGTCCAGCGGGAGAAGGACAATGAGCAGTTCTTC. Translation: CATVQREKDNEQFF.

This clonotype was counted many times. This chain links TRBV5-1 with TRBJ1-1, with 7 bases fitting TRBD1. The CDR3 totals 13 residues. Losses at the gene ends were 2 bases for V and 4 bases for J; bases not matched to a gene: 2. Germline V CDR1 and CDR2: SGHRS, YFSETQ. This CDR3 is CASSFAGGTEAFF. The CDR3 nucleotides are TGCGCCAGCAGCTTCGCAGGGGGCACTGAAGCTTTCTTT.

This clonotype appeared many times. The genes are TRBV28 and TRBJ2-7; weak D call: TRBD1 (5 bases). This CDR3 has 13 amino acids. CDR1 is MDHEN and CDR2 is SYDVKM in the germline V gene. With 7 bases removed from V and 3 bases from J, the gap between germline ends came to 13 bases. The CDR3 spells CASIRQGLYEQYF. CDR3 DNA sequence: TGTGCCAGCATTCGGCAGGGTCTCTACGAGCAGTACTTC. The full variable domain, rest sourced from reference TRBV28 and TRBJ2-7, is DVKVTQSSRYLVKRTGEKVFLECVQDMDHENMFWYRQDPGLGLRLIYFSYDVKMKEKGDIPEGYSVSREKKERFSLILESASTNQTSMYLCASIRQGLYEQYFGPGTRLTVT.

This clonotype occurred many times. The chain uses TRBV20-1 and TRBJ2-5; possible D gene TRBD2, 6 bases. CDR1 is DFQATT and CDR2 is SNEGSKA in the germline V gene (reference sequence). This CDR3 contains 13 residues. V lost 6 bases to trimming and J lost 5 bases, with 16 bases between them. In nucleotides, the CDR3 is TGCAGTGCCAGCGGGTTAGGCGGCGAGACCCAGTACTTC. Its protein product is CSASGLGGETQYF.

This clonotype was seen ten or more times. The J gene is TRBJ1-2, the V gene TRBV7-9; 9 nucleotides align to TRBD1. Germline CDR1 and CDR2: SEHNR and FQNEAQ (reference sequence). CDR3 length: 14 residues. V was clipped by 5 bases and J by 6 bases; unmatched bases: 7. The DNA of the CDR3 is TGTGCCAGCAGCCGGGACAGGGAGAGTCATGGCTACACCTTC. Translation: CASSRDRESHGYTF.

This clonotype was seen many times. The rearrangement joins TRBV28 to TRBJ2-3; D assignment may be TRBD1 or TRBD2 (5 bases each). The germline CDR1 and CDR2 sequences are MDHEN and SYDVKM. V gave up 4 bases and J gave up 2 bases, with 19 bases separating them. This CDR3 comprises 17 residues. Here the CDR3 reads CASSSVVGDRDTDTQYF. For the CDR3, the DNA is TGTGCCAGCAGTTCAGTGGTGGGGGACCGGGACACAGATACGCAGTATTTT. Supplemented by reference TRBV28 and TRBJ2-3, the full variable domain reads DVKVTQSSRYLVKRTGEKVFLECVQDMDHENMFWYRQDPGLGLRLIYFSYDVKMKEKGDIPEGYSVSREKKERFSLILESASTNQTSMYLCASSSVVGDRDTDTQYFGPGTRLTVL.

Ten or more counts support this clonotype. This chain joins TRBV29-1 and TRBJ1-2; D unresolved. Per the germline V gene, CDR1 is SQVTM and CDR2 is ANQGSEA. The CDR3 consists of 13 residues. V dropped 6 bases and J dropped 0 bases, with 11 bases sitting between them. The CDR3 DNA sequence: TGCAGCGTGATGACGGGTTCTAACTATGGCTACACCTTC. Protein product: CSVMTGSNYGYTF.

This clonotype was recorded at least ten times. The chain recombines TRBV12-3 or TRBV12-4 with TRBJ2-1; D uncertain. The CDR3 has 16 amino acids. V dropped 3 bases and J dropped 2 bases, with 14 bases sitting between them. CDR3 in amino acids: CASSFGPPGAYNEQFF. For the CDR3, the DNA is TGTGCCAGCAGTTTTGGGCCGCCCGGTGCCTACAATGAGCAGTTCTTC.

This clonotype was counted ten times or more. The CDR3: CASSMIAGGPYEQYF. CDR3 nucleotide sequence: TGTGCCAGCAGCATGATAGCGGGGGGACCCTACGAGCAGTACTTC. The chain links TRBV12-3 or TRBV12-4 to TRBJ2-7; 10 nucleotides agree with TRBD2. The length of the CDR3 is 15 residues. J was trimmed by 2 bases and V by 6 bases; bases with no gene match: 7.

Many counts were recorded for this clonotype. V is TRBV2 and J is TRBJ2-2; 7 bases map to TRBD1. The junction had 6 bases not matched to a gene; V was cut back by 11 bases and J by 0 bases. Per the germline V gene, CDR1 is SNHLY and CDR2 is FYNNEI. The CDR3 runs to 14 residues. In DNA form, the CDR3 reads TGTGCCGGCACCGGGACAGCGAACACCGGGGAGCTGTTTTTT. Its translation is CAGTGTANTGELFF.

The CDR3 DNA is TGTGCCAGCAGTTTACGTCAAACAGCCGACCCCATCTATGGCTACACCTTC. This sequence encodes CASSLRQTADPIYGYTF. This chain connects TRBV12-3 or TRBV12-4 to TRBJ1-2; no firm D call. Trimming cost V 2 bases and J 4 bases, with 20 bases left between them. This CDR3 is 17 amino acids long.

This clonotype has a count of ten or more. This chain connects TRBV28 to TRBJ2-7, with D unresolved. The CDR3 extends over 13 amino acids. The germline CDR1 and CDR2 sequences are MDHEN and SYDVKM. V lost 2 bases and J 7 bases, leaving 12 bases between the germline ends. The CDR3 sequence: CASSLPQSTEQYF. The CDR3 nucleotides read TGTGCCAGCAGTTTACCACAGAGTACTGAGCAGTACTTC.

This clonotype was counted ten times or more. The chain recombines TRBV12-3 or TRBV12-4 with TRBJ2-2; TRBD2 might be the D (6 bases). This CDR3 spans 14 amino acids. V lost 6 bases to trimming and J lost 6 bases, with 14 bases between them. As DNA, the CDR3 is TGTGCCAGCAGCCGAGGTGGGGGGTCCGGGGAGCTGTTTTTT. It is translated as CASSRGGGSGELFF.

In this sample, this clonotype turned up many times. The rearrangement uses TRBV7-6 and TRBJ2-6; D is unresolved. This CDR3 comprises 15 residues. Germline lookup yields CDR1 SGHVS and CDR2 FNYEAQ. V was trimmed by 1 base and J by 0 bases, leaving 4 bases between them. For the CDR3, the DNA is TGTGCCAGCAGCTTAGACAACTCTGGGGCCAACGTCCTGACTTTC. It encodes CASSLDNSGANVLTF.

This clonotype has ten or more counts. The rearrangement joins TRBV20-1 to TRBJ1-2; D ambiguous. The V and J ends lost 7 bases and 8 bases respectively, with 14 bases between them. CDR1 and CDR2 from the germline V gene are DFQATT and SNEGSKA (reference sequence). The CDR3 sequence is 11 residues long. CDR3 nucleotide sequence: TGCAGTGTTTGGACGAGTGGGGGCTACACCTTC. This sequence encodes CSVWTSGGYTF.

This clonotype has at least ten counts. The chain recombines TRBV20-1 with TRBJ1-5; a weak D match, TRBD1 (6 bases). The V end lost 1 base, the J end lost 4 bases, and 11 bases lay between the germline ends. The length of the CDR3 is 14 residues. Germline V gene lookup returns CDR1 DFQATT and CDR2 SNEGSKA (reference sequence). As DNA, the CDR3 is TGCAGTGCTAGAGTCGGGGGCCCTAATCAGCCCCAGCATTTT. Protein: CSARVGGPNQPQHF.

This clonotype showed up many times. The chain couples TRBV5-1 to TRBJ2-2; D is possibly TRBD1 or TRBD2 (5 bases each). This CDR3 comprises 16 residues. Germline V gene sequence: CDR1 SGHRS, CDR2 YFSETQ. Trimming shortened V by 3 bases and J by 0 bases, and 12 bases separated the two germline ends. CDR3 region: CASSSTGPTNTGELFF. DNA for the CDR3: TGCGCCAGCAGCTCGACGGGACCAACGAACACCGGGGAGCTGTTTTTT.

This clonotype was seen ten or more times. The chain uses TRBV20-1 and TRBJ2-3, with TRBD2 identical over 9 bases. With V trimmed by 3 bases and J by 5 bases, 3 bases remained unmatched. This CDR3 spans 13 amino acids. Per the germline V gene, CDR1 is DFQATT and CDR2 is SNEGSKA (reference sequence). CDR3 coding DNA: TGCAGTGCTAGTTCTAGCGGGGAAGATACGCAGTATTTT. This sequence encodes CSASSSGEDTQYF.